This T cell receptor beta chain stems from a study of T cells in women clearing cervical HPV infection. Study information: Control women cleared a single incident HPV16 infection within 12 months. Study-level findings and limits: Unknown T-cell numbers per sample may underlie the richness differences.

About this clone itself: Antigen: not known. The DNA ends 3 residues before the CDR3 does, and the rest of the CDR3 is filled in from the germline J gene.

TCR beta CDR3 amplified by multiplex PCR from about 1200 ng genomic DNA. This table comes from immunoSEQ multiplex PCR, and its TCRdb copy is limited to in-frame clones, with some not included. The listing contains about 21,000 clones. V lost 0 bases to trimming and J lost 5 bases, with 7 bases between them. Germline V CDR1 and CDR2: SGHVS, FQNEAQ. The CDR3 consists of 14 residues. The receptor was derived from a woman between 18 and 70 years old with a cervical HPV16 infection that either progressed to CIN3+ or cleared (not recorded which). Sequencing was carried out using blood buffy coat. The chain has TRBV7-8 and TRBJ2-2; the D is unclear. CDR3 DNA, as far as it was read: TGTGCCAGCAGCTTAGCAGGGTCGACCGGGGAG. Protein product: CASSLAGSTGE. The full CDR3 sequence reads CASSLAGSTGELFF.